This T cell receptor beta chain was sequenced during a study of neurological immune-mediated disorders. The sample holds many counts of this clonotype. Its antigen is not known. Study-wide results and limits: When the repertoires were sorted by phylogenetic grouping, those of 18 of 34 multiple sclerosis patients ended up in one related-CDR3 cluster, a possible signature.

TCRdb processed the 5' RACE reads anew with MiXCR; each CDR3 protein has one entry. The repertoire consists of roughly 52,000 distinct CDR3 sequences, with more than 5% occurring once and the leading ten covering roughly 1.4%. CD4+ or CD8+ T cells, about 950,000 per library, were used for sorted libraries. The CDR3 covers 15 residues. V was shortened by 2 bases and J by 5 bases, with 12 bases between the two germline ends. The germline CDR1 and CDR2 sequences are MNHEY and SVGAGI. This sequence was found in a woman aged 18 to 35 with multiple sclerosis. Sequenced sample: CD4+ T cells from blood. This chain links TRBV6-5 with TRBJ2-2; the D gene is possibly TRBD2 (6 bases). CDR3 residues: CASSYGREKTGELFF. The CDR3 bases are TGTGCCAGCAGTTACGGTCGGGAGAAGACCGGGGAGCTGTTTTTT.